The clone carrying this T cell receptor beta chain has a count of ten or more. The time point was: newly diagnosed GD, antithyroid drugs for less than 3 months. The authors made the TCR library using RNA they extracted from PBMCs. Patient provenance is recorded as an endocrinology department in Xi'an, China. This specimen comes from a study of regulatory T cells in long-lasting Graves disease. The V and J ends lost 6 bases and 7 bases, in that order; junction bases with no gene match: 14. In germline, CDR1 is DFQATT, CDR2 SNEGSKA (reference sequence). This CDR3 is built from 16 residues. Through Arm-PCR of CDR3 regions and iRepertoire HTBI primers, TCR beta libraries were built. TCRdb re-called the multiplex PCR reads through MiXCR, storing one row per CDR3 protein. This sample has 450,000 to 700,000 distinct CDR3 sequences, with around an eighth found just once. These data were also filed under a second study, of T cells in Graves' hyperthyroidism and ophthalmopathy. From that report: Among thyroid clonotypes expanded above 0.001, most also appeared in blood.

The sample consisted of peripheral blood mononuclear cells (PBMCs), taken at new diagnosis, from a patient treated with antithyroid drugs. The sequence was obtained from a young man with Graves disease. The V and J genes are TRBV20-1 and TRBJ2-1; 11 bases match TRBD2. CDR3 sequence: CSATTELAGDWNEQFF. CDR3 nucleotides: TGCAGTGCAACGACCGAACTAGCGGGAGATTGGAATGAGCAGTTCTTC.